The T cell receptor beta chain described here comes from a study of a mutant IDH1 vaccine in newly diagnosed glioma. Study background: Either 4-6 weeks after radiotherapy alone or alongside temozolomide, vaccination was begun. Beforehand, treatment had been radiotherapy, temozolomide, or both; the majority received both.

The time point was: week 11, during vaccination. Doses of 300 ug of mutant IDH1 20-mer peptide were given with topical imiquimod. In the case of this clone: Its specificity is unknown.

Study-wide findings and caveats: Any relationship between pseudoprogression and changes in top peripheral T cell clonotypes seemed absent. The occurrence of vaccine-induced immune responses was seen in 80% to 95% of patients.

Trimming took off 2 bases at V and 1 base at J, with 12 bases between the two ends. This CDR3 has 16 amino acids. Per the germline V gene, CDR1 is SGHDN and CDR2 is FVKESK. Profiling relied on immunoSEQ multiplex PCR, and the TCRdb table lists in-frame clones only, not all of them. The table includes tens of thousands of clones, roughly 84% detected once. The source is a man between 40 and 49 years old with glioma. This sequence joins TRBV14 and TRBJ2-1; D perhaps matches TRBD1 (6 bases). This specimen was PBMCs, taken from a glioma patient whose treatment included an IDH1 peptide vaccine. This CDR3 is CASSQQGFWSYNEQFF. DNA of the CDR3: TGTGCCAGCAGCCAACAGGGGTTCTGGTCCTACAATGAGCAGTTCTTC.